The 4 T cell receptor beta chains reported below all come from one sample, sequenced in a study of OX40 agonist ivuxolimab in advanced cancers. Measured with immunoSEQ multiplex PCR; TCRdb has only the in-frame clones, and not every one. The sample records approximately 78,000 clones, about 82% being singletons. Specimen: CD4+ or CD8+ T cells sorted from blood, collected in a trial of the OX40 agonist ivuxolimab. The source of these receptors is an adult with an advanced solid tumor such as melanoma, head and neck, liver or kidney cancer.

The CDR3 sequence: CASSYSATAGELFF. As DNA, the CDR3 is TGTGCCAGCAGTTACTCGGCCACGGCCGGGGAGCTGTTTTTT. This rearrangement joins TRBV6-5 to TRBJ2-2; D not certain. The CDR3 length is 14 residues. Germline V CDR1 and CDR2: MNHEY, SVGAGI. V gave up 0 bases and J gave up 6 bases, with 8 bases separating them.

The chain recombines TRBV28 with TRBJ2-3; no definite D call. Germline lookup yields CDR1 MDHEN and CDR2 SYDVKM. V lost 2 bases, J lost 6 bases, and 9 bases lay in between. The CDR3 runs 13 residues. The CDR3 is CASSLPQSDTQYF. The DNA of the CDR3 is TGTGCCAGCAGTTTACCTCAATCCGATACGCAGTATTTT.

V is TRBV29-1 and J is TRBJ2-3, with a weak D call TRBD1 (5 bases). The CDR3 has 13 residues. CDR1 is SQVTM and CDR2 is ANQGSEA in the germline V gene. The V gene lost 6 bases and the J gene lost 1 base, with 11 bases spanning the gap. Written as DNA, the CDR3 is TGCAGCGTCGTTCTAGGGGGCACAGATACGCAGTATTTT. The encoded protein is CSVVLGGTDTQYF.

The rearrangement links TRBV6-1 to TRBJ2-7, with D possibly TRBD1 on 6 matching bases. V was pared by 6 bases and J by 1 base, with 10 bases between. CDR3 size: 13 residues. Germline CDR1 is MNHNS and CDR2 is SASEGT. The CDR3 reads CASSLDRSYEQYF. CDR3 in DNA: TGTGCCAGCAGCTTGGACAGATCCTACGAGCAGTACTTC.